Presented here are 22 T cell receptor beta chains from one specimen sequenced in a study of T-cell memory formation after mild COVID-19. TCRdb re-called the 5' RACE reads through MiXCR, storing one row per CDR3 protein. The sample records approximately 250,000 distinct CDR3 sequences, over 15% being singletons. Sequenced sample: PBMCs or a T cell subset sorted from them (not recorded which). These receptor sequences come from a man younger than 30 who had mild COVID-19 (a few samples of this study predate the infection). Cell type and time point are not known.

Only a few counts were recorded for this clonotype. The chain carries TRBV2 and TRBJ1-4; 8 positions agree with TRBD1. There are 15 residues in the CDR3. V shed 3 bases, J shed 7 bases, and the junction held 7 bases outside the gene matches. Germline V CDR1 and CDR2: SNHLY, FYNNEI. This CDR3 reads CASSDRGQVSEKLFF. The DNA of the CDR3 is TGTGCCAGCAGTGACAGGGGGCAAGTCAGTGAAAAACTGTTTTTT.

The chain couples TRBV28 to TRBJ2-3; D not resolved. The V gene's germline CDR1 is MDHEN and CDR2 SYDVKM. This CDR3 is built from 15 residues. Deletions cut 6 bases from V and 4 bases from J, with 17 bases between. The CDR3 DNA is TGTGCCAGCAGCCACCGCCCCCGTCGCCCAGATACGCAGTATTTT. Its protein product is CASSHRPRRPDTQYF. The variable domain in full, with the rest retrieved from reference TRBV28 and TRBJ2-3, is DVKVTQSSRYLVKRTGEKVFLECVQDMDHENMFWYRQDPGLGLRLIYFSYDVKMKEKGDIPEGYSVSREKKERFSLILESASTNQTSMYLCASSHRPRRPDTQYFGPGTRLTVL.

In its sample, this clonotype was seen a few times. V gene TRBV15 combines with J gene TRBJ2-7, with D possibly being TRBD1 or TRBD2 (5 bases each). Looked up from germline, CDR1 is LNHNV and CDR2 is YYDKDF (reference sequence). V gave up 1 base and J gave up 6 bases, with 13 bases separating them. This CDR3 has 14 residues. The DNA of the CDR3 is TGTGCCACCAGCAGAGCCGGGACGGTCTCCGAGCAGTACTTC. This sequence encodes CATSRAGTVSEQYF.

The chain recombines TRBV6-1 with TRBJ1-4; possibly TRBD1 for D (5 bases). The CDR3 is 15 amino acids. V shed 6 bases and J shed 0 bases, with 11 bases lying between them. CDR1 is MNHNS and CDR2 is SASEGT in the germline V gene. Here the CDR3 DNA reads TGTGCCAGCAGAACCGACAGCCCAACTAATGAAAAACTGTTTTTT. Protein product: CASRTDSPTNEKLFF.

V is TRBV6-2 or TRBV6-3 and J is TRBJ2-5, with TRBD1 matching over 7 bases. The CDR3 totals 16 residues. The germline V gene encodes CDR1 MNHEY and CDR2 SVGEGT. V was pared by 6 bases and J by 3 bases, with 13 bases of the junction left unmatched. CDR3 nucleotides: TGTGCCAGCAGCTCACAGGGGTGGTGGGCCAAAGAGACCCAGTACTTC. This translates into CASSSQGWWAKETQYF.

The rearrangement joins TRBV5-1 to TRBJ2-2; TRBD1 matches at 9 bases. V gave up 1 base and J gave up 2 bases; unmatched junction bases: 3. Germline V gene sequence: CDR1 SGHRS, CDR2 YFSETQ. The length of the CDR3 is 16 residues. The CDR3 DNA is TGCGCCAGCAGCTTGAGGGGACAGGGTAACACCGGGGAGCTGTTTTTT. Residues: CASSLRGQGNTGELFF.

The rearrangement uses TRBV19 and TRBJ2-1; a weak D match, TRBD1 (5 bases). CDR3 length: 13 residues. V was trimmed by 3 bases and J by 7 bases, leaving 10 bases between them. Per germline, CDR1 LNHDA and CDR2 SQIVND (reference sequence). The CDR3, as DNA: TGTGCCAGTAGTATCCCAGGGATGAATGAGCAGTTCTTC. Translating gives CASSIPGMNEQFF.

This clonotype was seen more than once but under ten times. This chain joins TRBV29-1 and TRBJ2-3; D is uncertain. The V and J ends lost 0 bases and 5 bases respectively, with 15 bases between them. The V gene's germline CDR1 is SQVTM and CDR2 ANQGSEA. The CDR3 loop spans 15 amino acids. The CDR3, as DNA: TGCAGCGTTGAAGATCATGGGTCATTAAGAGATACGCAGTATTTT. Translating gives CSVEDHGSLRDTQYF.

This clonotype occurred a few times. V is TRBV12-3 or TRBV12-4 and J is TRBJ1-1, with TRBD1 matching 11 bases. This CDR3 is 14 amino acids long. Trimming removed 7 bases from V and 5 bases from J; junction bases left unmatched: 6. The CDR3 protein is CASTTGQGVTEAFF. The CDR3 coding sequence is TGTGCCAGCACCACGGGACAGGGGGTTACTGAAGCTTTCTTT.

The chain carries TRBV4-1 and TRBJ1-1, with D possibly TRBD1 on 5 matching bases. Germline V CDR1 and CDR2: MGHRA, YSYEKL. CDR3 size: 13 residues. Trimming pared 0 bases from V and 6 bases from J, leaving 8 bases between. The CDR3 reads CASSQDRVSEAFF. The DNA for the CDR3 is TGCGCCAGCAGCCAAGACAGGGTCTCTGAAGCTTTCTTT.

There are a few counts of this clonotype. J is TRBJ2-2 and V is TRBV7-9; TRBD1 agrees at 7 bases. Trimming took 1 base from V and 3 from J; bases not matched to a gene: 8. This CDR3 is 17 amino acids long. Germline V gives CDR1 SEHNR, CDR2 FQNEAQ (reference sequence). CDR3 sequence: CASSLVSLTGDTGELFF. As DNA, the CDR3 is TGTGCCAGCAGCTTAGTGTCCCTCACAGGGGACACCGGGGAGCTGTTTTTT.

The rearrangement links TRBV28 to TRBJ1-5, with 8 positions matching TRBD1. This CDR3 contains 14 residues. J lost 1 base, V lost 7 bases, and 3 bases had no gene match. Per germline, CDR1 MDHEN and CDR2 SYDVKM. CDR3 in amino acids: CASITGGSNQPQHF. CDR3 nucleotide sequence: TGTGCCAGCATTACAGGGGGGAGCAATCAGCCCCAGCATTTT.

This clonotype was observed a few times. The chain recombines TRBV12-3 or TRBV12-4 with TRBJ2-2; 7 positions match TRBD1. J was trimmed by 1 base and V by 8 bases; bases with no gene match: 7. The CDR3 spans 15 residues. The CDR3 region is CASRPTGENTGELFF. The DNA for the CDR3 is TGTGCCAGCCGCCCTACAGGGGAGAACACCGGGGAGCTGTTTTTT.

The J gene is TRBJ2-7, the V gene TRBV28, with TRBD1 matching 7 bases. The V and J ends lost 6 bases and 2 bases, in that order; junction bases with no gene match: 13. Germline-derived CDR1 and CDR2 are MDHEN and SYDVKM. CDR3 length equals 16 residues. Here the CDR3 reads CASSSVGDSQAYEQYF. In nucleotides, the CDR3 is TGTGCCAGCAGCTCCGTGGGGGACAGCCAAGCCTACGAGCAGTACTTC. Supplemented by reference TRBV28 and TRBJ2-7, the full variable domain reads DVKVTQSSRYLVKRTGEKVFLECVQDMDHENMFWYRQDPGLGLRLIYFSYDVKMKEKGDIPEGYSVSREKKERFSLILESASTNQTSMYLCASSSVGDSQAYEQYFGPGTRLTVT.

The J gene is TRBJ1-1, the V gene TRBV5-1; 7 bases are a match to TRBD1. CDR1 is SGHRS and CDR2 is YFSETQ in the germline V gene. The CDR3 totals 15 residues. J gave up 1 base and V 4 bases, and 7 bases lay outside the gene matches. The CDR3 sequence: CASSPVTGANTEAFF. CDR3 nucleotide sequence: TGCGCCAGCAGCCCAGTTACAGGGGCGAACACTGAAGCTTTCTTT.

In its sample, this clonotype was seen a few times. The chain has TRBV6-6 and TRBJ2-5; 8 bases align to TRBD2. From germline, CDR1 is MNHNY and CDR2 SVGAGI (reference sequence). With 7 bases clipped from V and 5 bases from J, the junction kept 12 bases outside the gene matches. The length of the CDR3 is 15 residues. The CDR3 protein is CASNQAGARGETQYF. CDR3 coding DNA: TGTGCCAGCAATCAAGCGGGGGCCCGCGGGGAGACCCAGTACTTC.

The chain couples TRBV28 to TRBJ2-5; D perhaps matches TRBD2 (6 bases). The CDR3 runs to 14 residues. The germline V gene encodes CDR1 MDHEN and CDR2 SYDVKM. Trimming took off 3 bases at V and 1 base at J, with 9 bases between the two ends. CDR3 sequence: CASSFGGIQETQYF. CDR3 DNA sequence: TGTGCCAGCAGTTTTGGAGGGATCCAAGAGACCCAGTACTTC.

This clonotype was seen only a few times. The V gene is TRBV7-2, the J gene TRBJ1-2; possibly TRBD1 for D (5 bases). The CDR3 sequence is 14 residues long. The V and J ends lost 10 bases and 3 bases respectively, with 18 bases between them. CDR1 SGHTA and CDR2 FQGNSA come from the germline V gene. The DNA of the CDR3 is TGTGCCACTTCGCCTGGTCGGGGGGACTATGGCTACACCTTC. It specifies CATSPGRGDYGYTF.

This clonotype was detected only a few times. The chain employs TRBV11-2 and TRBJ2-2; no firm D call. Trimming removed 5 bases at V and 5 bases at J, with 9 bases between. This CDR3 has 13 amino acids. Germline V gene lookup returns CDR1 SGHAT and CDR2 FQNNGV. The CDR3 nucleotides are TGTGCCAGCAGCCCTGGGGTGACCGGGGAGCTGTTTTTT. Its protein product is CASSPGVTGELFF. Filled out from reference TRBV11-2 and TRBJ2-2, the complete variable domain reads EAGVAQSPRYKIIEKRQSVAFWCNPISGHATLYWYQQILGQGPKLLIQFQNNGVVDDSQLPKDRFSAERLKGVDSTLKIQPAKLEDSAVYLCASSPGVTGELFFGEGSRLTVL.

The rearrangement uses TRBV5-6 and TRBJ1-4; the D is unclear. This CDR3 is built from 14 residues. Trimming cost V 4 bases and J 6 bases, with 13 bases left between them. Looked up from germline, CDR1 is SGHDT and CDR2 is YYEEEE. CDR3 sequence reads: CASSKPLRDEKLFF. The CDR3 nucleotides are TGTGCCAGCAGCAAACCCTTGCGGGATGAAAAACTGTTTTTT.

The CDR3 loop reads CASSLVEGGDQPQHF. In nucleotides, the CDR3 is TGTGCCAGCAGTTTAGTCGAGGGCGGGGATCAGCCCCAGCATTTT. V and J are TRBV12-3 or TRBV12-4 and TRBJ1-5; D is uncertain. There are 15 residues in the CDR3. The ends were cut back, 1 base at V and 5 bases at J, with 12 bases in the middle.

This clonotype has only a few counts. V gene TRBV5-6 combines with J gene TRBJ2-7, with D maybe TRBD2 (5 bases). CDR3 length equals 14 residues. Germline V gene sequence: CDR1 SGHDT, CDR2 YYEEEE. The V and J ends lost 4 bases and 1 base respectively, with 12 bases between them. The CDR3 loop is CASSHRTDSYEQYV. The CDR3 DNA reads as TGTGCCAGCAGCCATCGGACTGATTCCTACGAGCAGTACGTC.